The 23 T cell receptor beta chains below were found in one sample sequenced in a study of T cell changes during pregnancy in multiple sclerosis. Sequenced by immunoSEQ multiplex PCR; TCRdb stores in-frame clones only, minus some. The table lists under 120,000 clones, roughly nine tenths of them singletons. The sequences come from peripheral blood, collected after pregnancy. Receptors were obtained from a female donor with multiple sclerosis, enrolled in a pregnancy study.

The chain joins TRBV6-1 to TRBJ1-3; D not certain. Trimming stripped 4 bases from V and 2 bases from J, with 6 bases between. The CDR3 extends over 13 amino acids. CDR1 is MNHNS, CDR2 SASEGT, per germline. Written as DNA, the CDR3 is TGTGCCAGCAGTGTGGGCCCTGGAAACACCATATATTTT. Protein product: CASSVGPGNTIYF.

The V call is TRBV6-1, the J call TRBJ1-3; TRBD1 is a possible D gene (5 bases). V was trimmed by 3 bases and J by 0 bases, leaving 12 bases between them. Per the germline V gene, CDR1 is MNHNS and CDR2 is SASEGT. The length of the CDR3 is 16 residues. The CDR3 coding sequence is TGTGCCAGCAGTGAGTTTCCAGGGAACTCTGGAAACACCATATATTTT. Protein: CASSEFPGNSGNTIYF.

The V and J genes are TRBV27 and TRBJ1-2; TRBD1 aligns across 10 bases. The CDR3 contains 16 residues. V was clipped by 3 bases and J by 4 bases; unmatched bases: 8. CDR1 and CDR2 (germline): MNHEY, SMNVEV (reference sequence). CDR3 bases: TGTGCCAGCAGTTTGGGGACAGGGGATTCCTCCTATGGCTACACCTTC. Its translation: CASSLGTGDSSYGYTF.

J is TRBJ1-4 and V is TRBV15, with TRBD1 matching over 7 bases. This CDR3 is built from 15 residues. The ends lost 6 bases at V and 5 bases at J; junction bases unmatched: 9. The germline V gene encodes CDR1 LNHNV and CDR2 YYDKDF (reference sequence). The CDR3 DNA reads TGTGCCACCAGTCCCTTGGACAGGTTCAATGAAAAACTGTTTTTT. This gives the protein CATSPLDRFNEKLFF.

This clone is a singleton in its sample. The chain recombines TRBV29-1 with TRBJ2-1, with 8 bases fitting TRBD1. Germline V gives CDR1 SQVTM, CDR2 ANQGSEA. V trimming: 4 bases; J trimming: 9 bases; junction bases outside the gene matches: 5. The CDR3 extends over 12 amino acids. CDR3 loop: CSVGDRWGEQFF. The CDR3 DNA reads TGCAGCGTTGGGGACAGGTGGGGTGAGCAGTTCTTC.

The chain has TRBV5-1 and TRBJ1-1; TRBD1 is a possible D gene (6 bases). Per germline, CDR1 SGHRS and CDR2 YFSETQ. There are 15 residues in the CDR3. Trimming removed 0 bases from V and 1 base from J, with 10 bases in between. The CDR3 DNA follows: TGCGCCAGCAGCTTGGGGGGGCAGGGGAACACTGAAGCTTTCTTT. Encoded protein: CASSLGGQGNTEAFF.

The rearrangement links TRBV6-5 to TRBJ2-2; D is possibly TRBD1 (6 bases). This CDR3 spans 13 amino acids. Germline V gene sequence: CDR1 MNHEY, CDR2 SVGAGI. With 10 bases removed from V and 4 bases from J, the gap between germline ends came to 13 bases. The CDR3 DNA sequence: TGTGCCACCTACAGGGCTTTCACCGGGGAGCTGTTTTTT. Translation gives CATYRAFTGELFF.

The chain couples TRBV15 to TRBJ2-2; maybe TRBD2 (6 bases). Germline V gene data show CDR1 as LNHNV and CDR2 as YYDKDF (reference sequence). The germline V and J ends were trimmed by 5 bases and 0 bases, with 13 bases remaining between them. The CDR3 contains 16 residues. The CDR3 protein is CATSYGGLANTGELFF. In DNA, the CDR3 is TGTGCCACCAGCTACGGGGGACTGGCGAACACCGGGGAGCTGTTTTTT.

This chain links TRBV15 with TRBJ1-2, with TRBD1 identical over 9 bases. J lost 5 bases, V lost 1 base, and 5 bases had no gene match. The V gene's germline CDR1 is LNHNV and CDR2 YYDKDF (reference sequence). This CDR3 is built from 15 residues. CDR3 amino acids: CATSRVDRGSYGYTF. The DNA of the CDR3 is TGTGCCACCAGCAGAGTGGACAGGGGAAGTTATGGCTACACCTTC.

A single count supports this clone. The gene calls are TRBV25-1 and TRBJ2-7; 9 nucleotides match TRBD1. CDR1 is MGHDK, CDR2 SYGVNS, per germline. J gave up 6 bases and V 1 base, and 4 bases lay outside the gene matches. The CDR3 loop spans 14 amino acids. CDR3 in amino acids: CASSELGQGGEQYF. CDR3 nucleotide sequence: TGTGCCAGCAGTGAATTGGGACAGGGCGGCGAGCAGTACTTC.

The sample holds a few counts of this clone. The rearrangement links TRBV7-3 to TRBJ1-2, with D possibly being TRBD1 (5 bases). Looked up from germline, CDR1 is SGHTA and CDR2 is FQGTGA. CDR3 length: 14 amino acids. Trimming took off 5 bases at V and 4 bases at J, with 14 bases between the two ends. The CDR3 spells CASSPSGGGYGYTF. Here the CDR3 DNA reads TGTGCCAGCAGCCCATCCGGGGGAGGCTATGGCTACACCTTC.

J is TRBJ1-5 and V is TRBV2; 7 bases are a match to TRBD1. Trimming cost V 7 bases and J 7 bases; bases outside gene matches: 10. Germline loops: CDR1 SNHLY, CDR2 FYNNEI. The CDR3 sequence is 14 residues long. Written as DNA, the CDR3 is TGTGCCAGCAAGGACCAGGGGGGTGAACAGCCCCAGCATTTT. The encoded protein is CASKDQGGEQPQHF.

The V and J genes are TRBV4-2 and TRBJ2-3, with 9 nucleotides matching TRBD2. Germline CDR1 LGHNA, CDR2 YNFKEQ. CDR3 length equals 15 residues. Trimming cost V 4 bases and J 1 base; bases outside gene matches: 3. The CDR3 DNA sequence: TGTGCCAGCAGCCGATTAGCGGGAGGCACAGATACGCAGTATTTT. Amino acids: CASSRLAGGTDTQYF.

The chain has TRBV10-3 and TRBJ1-1; 10 bases map to TRBD1. Germline CDR1 is ENHRY and CDR2 is SYGVKD. This CDR3 spans 15 amino acids. V trimming: 5 bases; J trimming: 3 bases; junction bases outside the gene matches: 6. The CDR3 bases are TGTGCCATCAGTTCCCCTGGGACAGGGGACACTGAAGCTTTCTTT. Translating it yields CAISSPGTGDTEAFF.

V gene TRBV10-3 combines with J gene TRBJ2-3; TRBD2 matches at 8 bases. V lost 6 bases and J lost 1; bases outside the gene matches: 3. CDR3 length equals 14 residues. Germline CDR1 reads ENHRY; CDR2 reads SYGVKD. The CDR3: CAIRLTSGTDTQYF. The CDR3 DNA sequence: TGTGCCATCAGATTGACTAGCGGCACAGATACGCAGTATTTT.

Only one count was recorded for this clone. The chain has TRBV6-4 and TRBJ2-2; maybe TRBD2 (5 bases). V lost 4 bases to trimming and J lost 1 base, with 10 bases between them. Germline V gives CDR1 MRHNA, CDR2 SNTAGT. The CDR3 contains 15 residues. The CDR3 DNA reads TGTGCCAGCAGTGGAGAGGCGGGGAACACCGGGGAGCTGTTTTTT. Amino acids: CASSGEAGNTGELFF.

This rearrangement joins TRBV5-1 to TRBJ2-5; perhaps TRBD1 as D (6 bases). Germline V gives CDR1 SGHRS, CDR2 YFSETQ. Trimming took off 4 bases at V and 2 bases at J, with 15 bases between the two ends. The CDR3 sequence is 15 residues long. The CDR3 region has the DNA TGCGCCAGCAGCGCCCCGGACAGAACTCAAGAGACCCAGTACTTC. Residues: CASSAPDRTQETQYF. The variable domain in full, completed from reference TRBV5-1 and TRBJ2-5, reads KAGVTQTPRYLIKTRGQQVTLSCSPISGHRSVSWYQQTPGQGLQFLFEYFSETQRNKGNFPGRFSGRQFSNSRSEMNVSTLELGDSALYLCASSAPDRTQETQYFGPGTRLLVL.

This chain links TRBV15 with TRBJ2-1; TRBD2 might be the D (5 bases). Germline lookup yields CDR1 LNHNV and CDR2 YYDKDF (reference sequence). Between the trimmed V and J ends, which lost 6 bases and 2 bases, there was a span of 11 bases. The CDR3 is made up of 14 amino acids. This CDR3 reads CATREDLTYNEQFF. The CDR3 nucleotides read TGTGCCACCAGGGAGGACCTGACCTACAATGAGCAGTTCTTC.

This chain links TRBV6-5 with TRBJ1-5; D perhaps matches TRBD1 (6 bases). V was pared by 6 bases and J by 0 bases, with 12 bases between. CDR1 MNHEY and CDR2 SVGAGI come from the germline V gene. The CDR3 totals 15 residues. The CDR3 spells CASSKTGYSNQPQHF. In DNA, the CDR3 is TGTGCCAGCAGCAAGACAGGTTATAGCAATCAGCCCCAGCATTTT.

The V call is TRBV5-1, the J call TRBJ1-4, with 7 bases aligning to TRBD1. CDR1 and CDR2 (germline): SGHRS, YFSETQ. The trim removed 2 bases at V and 7 bases at J, leaving 8 bases unmatched. This CDR3 is built from 15 residues. CDR3 residues: CASSLPTGSGEKLFF. The CDR3 nucleotides read TGCGCCAGCAGCTTACCGACAGGGTCTGGTGAAAAACTGTTTTTT.

The rearrangement uses TRBV19 and TRBJ2-5, with D unresolved. Trimming left V 6 bases short and J 5 bases short, with 13 bases between. The CDR3 consists of 13 residues. Germline V gene lookup returns CDR1 LNHDA and CDR2 SQIVND (reference sequence). In nucleotides, the CDR3 is TGTGCCAGTAGGAACTCATGGGCCGAGACCCAGTACTTC. It codes for CASRNSWAETQYF.

The V gene is TRBV11-2, the J gene TRBJ1-1, with 10 bases that match TRBD1. Trimming at V came to 1 base and at J to 3 bases, leaving 2 bases not matched to a gene. The CDR3 is made up of 15 amino acids. CDR1 and CDR2 from the germline V gene are SGHAT and FQNNGV. CDR3 sequence reads: CASSLGDRGDTEAFF. DNA of the CDR3: TGTGCCAGCAGCTTAGGGGACAGGGGAGACACTGAAGCTTTCTTT.

The chain joins TRBV5-1 to TRBJ1-2; D unresolved. The CDR3 length is 16 residues. Between the trimmed V and J ends, which lost 3 bases and 4 bases, there was a span of 19 bases. Per the germline V gene, CDR1 is SGHRS and CDR2 is YFSETQ. This CDR3 is CASSSKWQEAFYGYTF. The DNA of the CDR3 is TGCGCCAGCAGCTCAAAGTGGCAGGAGGCCTTCTATGGCTACACCTTC.